A selection of T cell receptor beta chains follows, all from one sample in a study of CDR3 diversity in severe acne. Each CDR3 protein is one row after TCRdb ran MiXCR on the PCR reads. The sample lists almost 85,000 distinct CDR3 sequences, 45% to 65% seen once, with roughly an eighth in the top ten. Sequenced material: blood. The receptors come from a male donor in good health, without acne. The CDR3 runs from the conserved cysteine through the conserved F or W. Each record gives: J gene, clone size, V gene, D gene, CDR3 protein, CDR3 DNA. A D gene is named only where the DNA matches it firmly. Some rows mark clone size as missing; the rest say once, few, many or name a class of expanded clone.

J: TRBJ2-3; size: -; V: TRBV19; D: TRBD1; CDR3: CASTGTGTDTQYF; DNA: TGTGCCAGTACCGGGACAGGTACAGATACGCAGTATTTT
J: TRBJ1-2; size: few; V: TRBV7-4; D: TRBD1; CDR3: CASSLLPGTDANYGYTF; DNA: TGTGCCAGCAGCTTACTCCCCGGGACAGATGCTAACTATGGCTACACCTTC
J: TRBJ2-7; size: -; V: TRBV9; D: -; CDR3: CASGESSYYEQYF; DNA: TGTGCCAGCGGGGAGAGCTCCTACTACGAGCAGTACTTC
J: TRBJ2-3; size: -; V: TRBV30; D: -; CDR3: CAWSLGARTDTQYF; DNA: TGTGCCTGGAGCCTGGGGGCTCGCACAGATACGCAGTATTTT
J: TRBJ2-7; size: -; V: TRBV20-1; D: -; CDR3: CSAREADTRELYF; DNA: TGCAGTGCTAGAGAGGCTGACACCCGGGAGCTGTACTTC
J: TRBJ2-7; size: once; V: TRBV19; D: -; CDR3: CASSTIGGYEQYF; DNA: TGTGCCAGTAGTACGATTGGGGGCTACGAGCAGTACTTC
J: TRBJ2-5; size: many; V: TRBV7-9; D: -; CDR3: CASSLIGPEETQYF; DNA: TGTGCCAGCAGCCTGATCGGTCCAGAGGAGACCCAGTACTTC
J: TRBJ2-7; size: many; V: TRBV27; D: -; CDR3: CASSLGAGGPYEQYF; DNA: TGTGCCAGCAGTTTAGGCGCAGGGGGGCCCTACGAGCAGTACTTC
J: TRBJ2-3; size: -; V: TRBV28; D: -; CDR3: CASSSDSKGSTDTQYF; DNA: TGTGCCAGCAGTTCGGACAGCAAGGGGAGCACAGATACGCAGTATTTT
J: TRBJ1-1; size: many; V: TRBV5-8; D: -; CDR3: CASSWTMGDTEAFF; DNA: TGTGCCAGCAGCTGGACCATGGGGGACACTGAAGCTTTCTTT